The rows below give T cell receptor beta chains drawn from one sample of a study of response to subunit inactivated influenza vaccine. MiXCR was run by TCRdb on the RT-PCR reads, yielding one entry per CDR3 protein. The sample records more than 700,000 distinct CDR3 sequences, approximately 22% being singletons. The starting material was PBMCs from blood, obtained around 5 days after vaccination. The receptors stem from a man aged 50 to 59 who received an inactivated influenza vaccine. CDR3s include the opening cysteine and the closing phenylalanine or tryptophan. Each record gives: D gene, clone size, CDR3 length, J gene, V gene, CDR3 protein, CDR3 DNA. A D gene is named only where the DNA matches it firmly. Clone sizes are given selectively: once, few, many, or a class where the clone is expanded.

NA,NA,15,TRBJ1-6,TRBV6-1,CASTEGGGFGSPLHF,TGTGCCAGCACCGAAGGGGGGGGTTTTGGTTCACCCCTCCACTTT
TRBD2,NA,19,TRBJ2-1,TRBV3-1,CACCFVPVGGRIPYNEQFF,TGTGCCTGCTGTTTTGTGCCTGTCGGCGGGAGGATACCCTACAATGAGCAGTTCTTC
NA,NA,16,TRBJ1-5,TRBV6-2/TRBV6-3,CASRLRGGYSNQPQHF,TGTGCCAGCAGGCTACGGGGAGGATATAGCAATCAGCCCCAGCATTTT
NA,many,14,TRBJ2-7,TRBV5-5,CASSLEGFYNEQYF,TGTGCCAGCAGCTTGGAGGGTTTTTACAACGAGCAGTACTTC
NA,few,13,TRBJ1-5,TRBV7-2,CASSLDLAQPQHF,TGTGCCAGCAGCTTAGATCTGGCTCAGCCCCAGCATTTT
NA,NA,13,TRBJ2-7,TRBV5-1,CASSFGSSWEQYF,TGCGCCAGCAGCTTTGGTTCTAGCTGGGAGCAGTACTTC
NA,NA,15,TRBJ1-5,TRBV7-9,CASSRDETPNQPQHF,TGTGCCAGCAGCCGCGACGAGACTCCCAATCAGCCCCAGCATTTT
NA,NA,12,TRBJ2-1,TRBV20-1,CSAPGAYNEQFF,TGCAGTGCTCCGGGGGCTTACAATGAGCAGTTCTTC
TRBD2,NA,15,TRBJ2-1,TRBV12-3/TRBV12-4,CASSFGGVSYNEQFF,TGTGCCAGCAGTTTTGGGGGGGTGTCCTACAATGAGCAGTTCTTC
NA,many,14,TRBJ2-7,TRBV12-3/TRBV12-4,CASSSGPGTYEQYF,TGTGCCAGCAGTTCGGGTCCCGGAACCTACGAGCAGTACTTC
TRBD1,few,14,TRBJ2-1,TRBV5-4,CASSFSGTVNEQFF,TGTGCCAGCAGCTTCTCCGGGACAGTGAATGAGCAGTTCTTC
TRBD1,few,15,TRBJ1-5,TRBV27,CASSRQGQGMQPQHF,TGTGCCAGCAGTAGACAGGGACAGGGGATGCAGCCCCAGCATTTT
NA,many,15,TRBJ1-5,TRBV2,CASSLKGPLNQPQHF,TGTGCCAGCAGTCTGAAGGGACCCCTAAATCAGCCCCAGCATTTT
TRBD1,few,15,TRBJ2-1,TRBV12-3/TRBV12-4,CASSDPGQGIHEQFF,TGTGCCAGCAGTGATCCGGGACAGGGCATCCATGAGCAGTTCTTC
NA,many,15,TRBJ1-1,TRBV7-2,CASSLTGRGSTEAFF,TGTGCCAGCAGCCTAACAGGTAGGGGTTCGACTGAAGCTTTCTTT
TRBD1,few,15,TRBJ1-1,TRBV4-1,CASSQVGQGHTEAFF,TGCGCCAGCAGCCAAGTCGGACAGGGCCACACTGAAGCTTTCTTT
NA,NA,15,TRBJ2-2,TRBV7-2,CASSLAMKNTGELFF,TGTGCCAGCAGCTTAGCTATGAAGAACACCGGGGAGCTGTTTTTT
NA,few,13,TRBJ1-1,TRBV6-2/TRBV6-3,CASYGQPNTEAFF,TGTGCCAGCTACGGACAGCCGAACACTGAAGCTTTCTTT
TRBD2,few,14,TRBJ2-1,TRBV30,CAWKSGRLGDEQFF,TGTGCCTGGAAGAGCGGGAGGCTAGGCGATGAGCAGTTCTTC